These T cell receptor beta chains were read from a single sample in a study of preoperative IRX-2 immunotherapy in early breast cancer. The assay was immunoSEQ multiplex PCR, and TCRdb's table has in-frame clones only and misses some. Of around 29,000 clones in the sample, 70% to 85% were seen once. Collection took place from a patient treated with IRX-2 immunotherapy. These TCRs come from a human donor with breast cancer. CDR3s include the opening cysteine and the closing phenylalanine or tryptophan. A D gene is named only where the DNA matches it firmly. Size values are once, few and many counts, or a class for expanded clones, and some rows have none.

V	length	D	size	J	CDR3	DNA
TRBV11-3	15	NA	NA	TRBJ1-5	CASSLGFGGNQPQHF	TGTGCCAGCAGCTTAGGTTTCGGGGGCAATCAGCCCCAGCATTTT
TRBV19	13	NA	NA	TRBJ2-7	CASTAGGVYEQYF	TGTGCCAGTACCGCCGGGGGAGTCTACGAGCAGTACTTC
TRBV11-3	15	TRBD2	NA	TRBJ2-2	CASSPGGVLDGELFF	TGTGCCAGCAGCCCGGGGGGGGTGTTGGACGGGGAGCTGTTTTTT
TRBV7-5	17	NA	NA	TRBJ2-6	CASSSAGGSSGANVLTF	TGTGCCAGCAGCTCGGCAGGGGGTAGCTCTGGGGCCAACGTCCTGACTTTC
TRBV6-4	11	NA	NA	TRBJ2-3	CASRSMDTQYF	TGTGCCAGCCGCTCCATGGATACGCAGTATTTT
TRBV11-3	15	NA	NA	TRBJ1-1	CASRGKGVEDTEAFF	TGTGCCAGCAGGGGGAAGGGTGTAGAGGACACTGAAGCTTTCTTT
TRBV15	15	TRBD1	NA	TRBJ2-7	CATSSRRDRDFEQYF	TGTGCCACCAGCAGCCGGCGGGACAGGGATTTCGAGCAGTACTTC
TRBV7-6	15	TRBD2	NA	TRBJ2-1	CASSPSGGGPWEQFF	TGTGCCAGCAGCCCTTCCGGGGGAGGGCCATGGGAGCAGTTCTTC
TRBV6-8	16	TRBD1	NA	TRBJ1-2	CASSYSRQGAIDGYTF	TGTGCCAGCAGTTACTCCCGCCAGGGGGCAATCGATGGCTACACCTTC
TRBV19	15	TRBD2	NA	TRBJ2-1	CASSIHTSGSNEQFF	TGTGCCAGTAGTATTCACACTAGCGGGAGCAATGAGCAGTTCTTC
TRBV6-8	15	NA	NA	TRBJ2-7	CASIKGGLGVWEQYF	TGTGCCAGCATTAAGGGGGGACTGGGCGTTTGGGAGCAGTACTTC
TRBV7-5	15	NA	NA	TRBJ2-7	CASSPGGRGGYEQYF	TGTGCCAGCAGCCCCGGGGGGAGAGGGGGATACGAGCAGTACTTC
TRBV5-1	14	TRBD2	few	TRBJ2-5	CASSLGAGQETQYF	TGCGCCAGCAGCTTGGGAGCGGGGCAAGAGACCCAGTACTTC
TRBV6-8	13	NA	NA	TRBJ2-2	CAGGAGNTGELFF	TGTGCCGGGGGGGCTGGTAACACCGGGGAGCTGTTTTTT
TRBV11-3	15	NA	NA	TRBJ2-5	CASSSQGGLEETQYF	TGTGCCAGCAGCTCCCAAGGGGGACTCGAAGAGACCCAGTACTTC
TRBV6-8	12	NA	NA	TRBJ1-5	CAIREENQPQHF	TGTGCCATCAGGGAGGAAAATCAGCCCCAGCATTTT
TRBV6-1	13	NA	medium-sized	TRBJ2-7	CAISEDVSYEQYF	TGTGCCATCAGTGAAGACGTATCCTACGAGCAGTACTTC